This T cell receptor beta chain was obtained from a study of blood T cell repertoires in COVID-19. Study-level information: Sites across the United States, Italy and Spain contributed samples from acute and convalescent COVID-19. T cells, B-cell-depleted T cells, or PBMCs provided the cDNA or gDNA that served as material.

Original methodology: It was from reference gene primer amplification that nucleated cell counts were estimated. Repertoires were generated with immunoSEQ multiplex PCR, while TCRdb's copy carries only in-frame clones and drops some. V and J calls and clone size follow that table, whereas D and trimming were derived from the DNA. In the table there are about 80,000 clones, 80% to 85% of which are singletons. Germline CDR1 SGHNT, CDR2 YYREEE (reference sequence). This CDR3 has 12 amino acids. Trimming stripped 4 bases from V and 10 bases from J, with 12 bases between. This chain uses TRBV5-4 with TRBJ2-1; D is uncertain. The sequence was obtained from a woman in her 70s with acute or convalescent COVID-19. Sequencing input: peripheral blood. The CDR3 spells CASSLPGDEQFF. For the CDR3, the DNA is TGTGCCAGCAGCCTACCGGGTGACGAGCAGTTCTTC.